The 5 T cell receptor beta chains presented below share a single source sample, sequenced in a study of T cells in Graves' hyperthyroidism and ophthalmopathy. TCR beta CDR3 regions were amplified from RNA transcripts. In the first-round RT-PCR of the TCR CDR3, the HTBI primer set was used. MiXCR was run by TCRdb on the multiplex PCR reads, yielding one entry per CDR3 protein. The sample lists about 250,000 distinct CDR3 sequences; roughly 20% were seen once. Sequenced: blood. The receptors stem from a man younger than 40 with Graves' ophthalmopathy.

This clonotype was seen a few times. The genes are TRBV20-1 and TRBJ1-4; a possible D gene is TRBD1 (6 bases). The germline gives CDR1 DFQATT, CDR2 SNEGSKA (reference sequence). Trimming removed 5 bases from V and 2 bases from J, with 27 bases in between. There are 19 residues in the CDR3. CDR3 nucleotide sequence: TGCAGTGCTGCCGCGGGGGGGGCGCAGTTTCGCGGTACTAATGAAAAACTGTTTTTT. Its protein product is CSAAAGGAQFRGTNEKLFF.

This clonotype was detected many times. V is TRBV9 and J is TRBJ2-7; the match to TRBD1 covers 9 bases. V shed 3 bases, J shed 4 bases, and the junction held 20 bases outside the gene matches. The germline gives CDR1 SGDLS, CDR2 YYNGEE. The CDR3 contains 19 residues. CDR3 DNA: TGTGCCAGCAGCGCTTACGGGTCCCGGGACAGGGTTGGAGCGTACGAGCAGTACTTC. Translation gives CASSAYGSRDRVGAYEQYF.

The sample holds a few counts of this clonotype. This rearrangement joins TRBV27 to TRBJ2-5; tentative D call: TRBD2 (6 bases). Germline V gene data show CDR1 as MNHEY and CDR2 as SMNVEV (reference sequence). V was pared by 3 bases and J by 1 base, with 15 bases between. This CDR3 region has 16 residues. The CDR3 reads CASSFLGGGGQETQYF. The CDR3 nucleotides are TGTGCCAGCAGTTTCCTGGGGGGAGGCGGCCAAGAGACCCAGTACTTC.

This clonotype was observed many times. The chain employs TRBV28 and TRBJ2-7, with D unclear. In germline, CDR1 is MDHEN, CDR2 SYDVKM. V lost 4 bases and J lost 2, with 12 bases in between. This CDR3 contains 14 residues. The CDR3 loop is CASSSRRHTYEQYF. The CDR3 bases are TGTGCCAGCAGTTCCCGACGGCATACCTACGAGCAGTACTTC. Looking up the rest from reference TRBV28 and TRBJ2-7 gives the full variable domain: DVKVTQSSRYLVKRTGEKVFLECVQDMDHENMFWYRQDPGLGLRLIYFSYDVKMKEKGDIPEGYSVSREKKERFSLILESASTNQTSMYLCASSSRRHTYEQYFGPGTRLTVT.

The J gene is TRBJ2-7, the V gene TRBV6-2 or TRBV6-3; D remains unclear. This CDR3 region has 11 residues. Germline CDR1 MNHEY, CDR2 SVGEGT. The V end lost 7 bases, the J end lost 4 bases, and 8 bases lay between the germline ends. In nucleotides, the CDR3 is TGTGCCAGCACCTTAGGGTACGAGCAGTACTTC. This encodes CASTLGYEQYF.